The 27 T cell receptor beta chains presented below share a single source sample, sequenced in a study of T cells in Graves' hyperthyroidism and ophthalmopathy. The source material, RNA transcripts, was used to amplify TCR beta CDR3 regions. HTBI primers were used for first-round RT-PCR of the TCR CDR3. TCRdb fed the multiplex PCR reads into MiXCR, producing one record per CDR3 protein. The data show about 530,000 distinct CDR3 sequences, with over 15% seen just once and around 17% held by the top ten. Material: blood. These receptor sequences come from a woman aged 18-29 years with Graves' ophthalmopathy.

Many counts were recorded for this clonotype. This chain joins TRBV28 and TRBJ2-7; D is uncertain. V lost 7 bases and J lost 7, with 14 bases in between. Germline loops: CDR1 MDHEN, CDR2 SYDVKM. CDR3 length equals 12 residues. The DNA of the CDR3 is TGTGCCAGCACCAGGACCGCATTAGAGCAGTACTTC. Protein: CASTRTALEQYF.

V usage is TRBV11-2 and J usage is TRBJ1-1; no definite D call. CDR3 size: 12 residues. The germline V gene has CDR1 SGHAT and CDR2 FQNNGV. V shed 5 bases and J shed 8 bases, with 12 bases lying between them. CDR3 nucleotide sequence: TGTGCCAGCAGCCAAGGGCAGACAGAAGCTTTCTTT. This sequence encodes CASSQGQTEAFF.

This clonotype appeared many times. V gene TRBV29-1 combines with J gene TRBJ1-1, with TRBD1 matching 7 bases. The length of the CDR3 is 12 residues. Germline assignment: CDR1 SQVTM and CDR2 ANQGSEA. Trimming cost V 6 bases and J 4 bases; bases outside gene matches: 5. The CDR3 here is CSVDAGGTEAFF. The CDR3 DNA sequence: TGCAGCGTAGATGCAGGGGGCACTGAAGCTTTCTTT.

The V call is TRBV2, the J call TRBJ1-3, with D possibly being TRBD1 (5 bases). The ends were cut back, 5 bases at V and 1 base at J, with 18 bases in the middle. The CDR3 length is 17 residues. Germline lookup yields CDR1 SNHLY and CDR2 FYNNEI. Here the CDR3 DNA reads TGTGCCAGCAGTAACGACCAGGGTCTACTATCTGGAAACACCATATATTTT. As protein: CASSNDQGLLSGNTIYF.

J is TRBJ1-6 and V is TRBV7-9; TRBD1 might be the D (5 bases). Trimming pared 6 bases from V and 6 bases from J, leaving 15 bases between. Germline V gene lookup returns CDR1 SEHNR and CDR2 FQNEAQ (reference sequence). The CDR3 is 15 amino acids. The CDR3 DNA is TGTGCCAGCAGGGGGGGGGGGAGTGGTAATTCACCCCTCCACTTT. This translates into CASRGGGSGNSPLHF.

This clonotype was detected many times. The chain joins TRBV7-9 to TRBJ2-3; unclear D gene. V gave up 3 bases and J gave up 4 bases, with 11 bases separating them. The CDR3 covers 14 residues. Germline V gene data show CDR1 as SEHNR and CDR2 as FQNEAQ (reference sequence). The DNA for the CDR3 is TGTGCCAGCAGCTTTAGGGATTACGCAGATACGCAGTATTTT. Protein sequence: CASSFRDYADTQYF.

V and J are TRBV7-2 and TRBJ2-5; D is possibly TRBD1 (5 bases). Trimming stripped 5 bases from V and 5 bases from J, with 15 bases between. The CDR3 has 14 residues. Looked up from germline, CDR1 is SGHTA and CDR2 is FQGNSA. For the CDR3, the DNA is TGTGCCAGCAGCCCCCCAGGGAAAGGGGAGACCCAGTACTTC. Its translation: CASSPPGKGETQYF. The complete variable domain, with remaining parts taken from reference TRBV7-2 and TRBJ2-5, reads GAGVSQSPSNKVTEKGKDVELRCDPISGHTALYWYRQSLGQGLEFLIYFQGNSAPDKSGLPSDRFSAERTGGSVSTLTIQRTQQEDSAVYLCASSPPGKGETQYFGPGTRLLVL.

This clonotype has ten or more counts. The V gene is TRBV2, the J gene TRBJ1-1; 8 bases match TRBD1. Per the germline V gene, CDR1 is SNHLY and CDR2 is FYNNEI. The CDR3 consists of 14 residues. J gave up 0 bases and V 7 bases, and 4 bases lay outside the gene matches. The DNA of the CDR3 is TGTGCCAGCACGACAGGGGTCTTGAACACTGAAGCTTTCTTT. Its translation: CASTTGVLNTEAFF.

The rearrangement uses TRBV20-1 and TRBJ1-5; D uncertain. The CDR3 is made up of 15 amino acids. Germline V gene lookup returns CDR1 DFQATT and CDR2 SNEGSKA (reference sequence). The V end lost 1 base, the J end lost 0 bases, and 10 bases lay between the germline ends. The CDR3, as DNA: TGCAGTGCTAGAGTAGAACTGGGTAGCAATCAGCCCCAGCATTTT. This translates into CSARVELGSNQPQHF.

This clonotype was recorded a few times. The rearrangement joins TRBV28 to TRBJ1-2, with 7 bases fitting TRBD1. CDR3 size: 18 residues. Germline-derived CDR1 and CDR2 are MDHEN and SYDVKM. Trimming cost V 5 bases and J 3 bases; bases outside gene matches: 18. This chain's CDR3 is CASSQPLAGQPLDYGYTF. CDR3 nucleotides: TGTGCCAGCAGTCAGCCGCTGGCGGGACAGCCTCTGGACTATGGCTACACCTTC.

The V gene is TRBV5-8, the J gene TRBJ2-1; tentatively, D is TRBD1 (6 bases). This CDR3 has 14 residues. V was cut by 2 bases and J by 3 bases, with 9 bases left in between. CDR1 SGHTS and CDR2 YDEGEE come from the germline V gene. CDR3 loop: CASSFRTDYNEQFF. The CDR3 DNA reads TGTGCCAGCAGCTTCCGGACAGACTACAATGAGCAGTTCTTC.

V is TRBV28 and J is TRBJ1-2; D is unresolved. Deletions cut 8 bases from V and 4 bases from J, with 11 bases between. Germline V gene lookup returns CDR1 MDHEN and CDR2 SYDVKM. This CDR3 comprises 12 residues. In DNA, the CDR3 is TGTGCCAGCTCCCAGGTGGCCTATGGCTACACCTTC. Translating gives CASSQVAYGYTF.

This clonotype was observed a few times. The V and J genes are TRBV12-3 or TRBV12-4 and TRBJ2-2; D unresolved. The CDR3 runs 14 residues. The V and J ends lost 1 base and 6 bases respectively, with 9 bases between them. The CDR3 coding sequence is TGTGCCAGCAGTTTAGTAGCCGGGTCCGGGGAGCTGTTTTTT. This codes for CASSLVAGSGELFF.

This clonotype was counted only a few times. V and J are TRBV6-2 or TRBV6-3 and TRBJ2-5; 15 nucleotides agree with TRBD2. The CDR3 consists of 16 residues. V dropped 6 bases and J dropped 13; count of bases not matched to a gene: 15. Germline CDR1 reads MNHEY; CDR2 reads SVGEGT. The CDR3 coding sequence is TGTGCCAGCAGCATTGGGACTAGCGGGAGGTTCGGGCGTCCGTACTTC. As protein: CASSIGTSGRFGRPYF.

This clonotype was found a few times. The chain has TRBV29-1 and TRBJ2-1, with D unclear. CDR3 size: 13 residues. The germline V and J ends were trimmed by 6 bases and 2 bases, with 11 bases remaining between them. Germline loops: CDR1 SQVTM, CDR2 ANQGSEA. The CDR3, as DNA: TGCAGCGTACTTCTTTTCACCTACAATGAGCAGTTCTTC. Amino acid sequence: CSVLLFTYNEQFF.

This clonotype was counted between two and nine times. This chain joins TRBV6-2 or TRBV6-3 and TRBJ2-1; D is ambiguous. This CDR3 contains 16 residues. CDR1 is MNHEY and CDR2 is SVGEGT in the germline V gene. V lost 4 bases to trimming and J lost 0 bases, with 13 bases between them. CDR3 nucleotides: TGTGCCAGCAGTTTCCCGACACCGAGCTCCTACAATGAGCAGTTCTTC. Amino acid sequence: CASSFPTPSSYNEQFF.

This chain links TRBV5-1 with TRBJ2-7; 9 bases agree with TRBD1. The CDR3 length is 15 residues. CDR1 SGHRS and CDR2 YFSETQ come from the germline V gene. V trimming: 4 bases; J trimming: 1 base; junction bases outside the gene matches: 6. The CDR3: CASSNAGTGSYEQYF. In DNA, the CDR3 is TGCGCCAGCAGCAATGCCGGGACAGGGTCCTACGAGCAGTACTTC.

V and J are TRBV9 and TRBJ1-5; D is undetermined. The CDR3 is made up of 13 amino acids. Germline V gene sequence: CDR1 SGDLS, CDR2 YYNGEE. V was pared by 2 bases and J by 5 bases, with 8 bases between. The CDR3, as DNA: TGTGCCAGCAGCGTGGCCTGGGATCAGCCCCAGCATTTT. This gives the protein CASSVAWDQPQHF.

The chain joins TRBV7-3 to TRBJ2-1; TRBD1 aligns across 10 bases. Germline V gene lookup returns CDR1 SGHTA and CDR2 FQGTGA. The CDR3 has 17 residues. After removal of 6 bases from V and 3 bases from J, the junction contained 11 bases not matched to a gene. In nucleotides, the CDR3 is TGTGCCAGCAGTACCACCTCCGGGGACAGGGGCTACAATGAGCAGTTCTTC. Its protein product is CASSTTSGDRGYNEQFF.

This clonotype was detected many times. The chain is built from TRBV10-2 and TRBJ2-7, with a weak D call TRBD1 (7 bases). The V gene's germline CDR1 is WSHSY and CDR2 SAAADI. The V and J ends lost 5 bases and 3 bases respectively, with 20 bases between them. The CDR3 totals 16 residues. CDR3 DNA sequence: TGCGCCAGCAGTACGATCAGGGGGGCGGGATACTACGAGCAGTACTTC. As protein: CASSTIRGAGYYEQYF.

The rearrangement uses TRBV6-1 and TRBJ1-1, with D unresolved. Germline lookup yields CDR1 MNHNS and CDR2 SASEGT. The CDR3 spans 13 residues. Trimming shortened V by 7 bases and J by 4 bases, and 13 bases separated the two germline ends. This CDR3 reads CASTPHRGTEAFF. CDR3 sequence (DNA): TGTGCCAGCACCCCCCACCGGGGCACTGAAGCTTTCTTT.

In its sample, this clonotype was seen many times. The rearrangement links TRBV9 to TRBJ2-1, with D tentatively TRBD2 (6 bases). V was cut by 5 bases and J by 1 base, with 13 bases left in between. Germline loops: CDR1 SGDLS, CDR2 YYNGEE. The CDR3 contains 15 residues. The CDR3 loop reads CASSRLGGSYNEQFF. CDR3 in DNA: TGTGCCAGCAGTAGACTGGGGGGTTCCTACAATGAGCAGTTCTTC.

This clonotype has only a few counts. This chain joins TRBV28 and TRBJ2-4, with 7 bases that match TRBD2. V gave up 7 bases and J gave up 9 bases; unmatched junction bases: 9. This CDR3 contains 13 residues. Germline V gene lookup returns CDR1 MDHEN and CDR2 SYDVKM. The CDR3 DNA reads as TGTGCCAGCACAGGGCGGGGGACGGGCATTCAGTACTTC. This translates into CASTGRGTGIQYF.

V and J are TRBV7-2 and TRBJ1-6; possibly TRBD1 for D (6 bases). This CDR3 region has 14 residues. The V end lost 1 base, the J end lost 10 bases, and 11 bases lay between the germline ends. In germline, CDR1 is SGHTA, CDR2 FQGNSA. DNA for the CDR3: TGTGCCAGCAGCTTAGGGCACAGGGTATCACCCCTCCACTTT. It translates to CASSLGHRVSPLHF.

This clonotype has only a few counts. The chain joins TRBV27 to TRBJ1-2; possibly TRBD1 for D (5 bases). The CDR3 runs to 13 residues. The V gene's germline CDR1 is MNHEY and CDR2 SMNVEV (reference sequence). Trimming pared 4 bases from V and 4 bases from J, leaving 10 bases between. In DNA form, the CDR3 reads TGTGCCAGCAGTTATGGGGCGAGCTATGGCTACACCTTC. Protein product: CASSYGASYGYTF.

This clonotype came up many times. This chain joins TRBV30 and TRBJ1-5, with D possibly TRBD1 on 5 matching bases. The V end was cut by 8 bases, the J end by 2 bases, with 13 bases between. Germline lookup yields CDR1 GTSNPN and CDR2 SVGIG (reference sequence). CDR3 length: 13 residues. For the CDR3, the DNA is TGTGCCGGCGGGGGAGGCGGCAATCAGCCCCAGCATTTT. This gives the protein CAGGGGGNQPQHF.

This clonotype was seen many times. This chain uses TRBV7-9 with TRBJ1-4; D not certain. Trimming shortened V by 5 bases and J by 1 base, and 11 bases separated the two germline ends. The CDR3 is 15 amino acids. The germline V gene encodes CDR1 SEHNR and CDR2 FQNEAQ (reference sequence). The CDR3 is CASSERLGTNEKLFF. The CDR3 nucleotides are TGTGCCAGCAGCGAACGGCTCGGAACTAATGAAAAACTGTTTTTT.